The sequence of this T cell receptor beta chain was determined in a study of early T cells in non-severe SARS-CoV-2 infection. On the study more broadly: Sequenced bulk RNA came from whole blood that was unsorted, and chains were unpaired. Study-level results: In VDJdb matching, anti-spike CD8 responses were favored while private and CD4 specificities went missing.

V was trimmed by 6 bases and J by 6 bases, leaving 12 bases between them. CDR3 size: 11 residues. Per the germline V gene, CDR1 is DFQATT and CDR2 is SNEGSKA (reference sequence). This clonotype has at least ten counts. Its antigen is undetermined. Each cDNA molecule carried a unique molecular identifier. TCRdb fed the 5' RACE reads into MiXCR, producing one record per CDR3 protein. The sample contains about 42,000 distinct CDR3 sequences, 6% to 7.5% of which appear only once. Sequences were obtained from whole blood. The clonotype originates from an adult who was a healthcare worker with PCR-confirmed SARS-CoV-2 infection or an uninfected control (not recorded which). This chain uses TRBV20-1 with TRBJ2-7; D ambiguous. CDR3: CSARRDGEQYF. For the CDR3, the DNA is TGCAGTGCCCGGAGAGACGGCGAGCAGTACTTC.